Sequencing of this T cell receptor (beta chain) was carried out in a study of Graves' ophthalmopathy and Graves' hyperthyroidism. Study-level points and caveats: Discriminating ophthalmopathy from stable hyperthyroidism, a 13-signature model attained a sensitivity of approximately 85% and a specificity of around 77%.

RNA transcripts served as template for amplifying TCR beta CDR3 sequences. HTBI primers served in a first-round RT-PCR, which a second-round multiplex PCR followed. TCRdb itself ran the multiplex PCR reads through MiXCR, one entry per CDR3 protein. The table lists around 470,000 distinct CDR3 sequences, 13% to 15% of them singletons. This clonotype came up many times. Antigen: not known. The CDR3 totals 16 residues. The V gene lost 3 bases and the J gene lost 0 bases, with 12 bases spanning the gap. The specimen was blood. The chain recombines TRBV12-3 or TRBV12-4 with TRBJ1-5; D might be TRBD1 (5 bases). This sequence originates from a woman aged 25 to 39 with Graves' ophthalmopathy. CDR3: CASSFLTAPSNQPQHF. The CDR3 DNA reads as TGTGCCAGCAGTTTTTTGACAGCTCCTAGCAATCAGCCCCAGCATTTT.